This T cell receptor (beta chain) was recorded in a study of human CD8 memory T cell subsets. The CDR3 contains 17 residues. Germline-derived CDR1 and CDR2 are SGHDN and FVKESK. Construction of TCR beta libraries was accomplished by means of UMI-labeled 5' RACE. Using the 5' RACE reads, TCRdb records one entry per CDR3 protein without DNA. Found here are under 8,000 distinct CDR3 sequences; the top ten clones hold roughly a fifth. Study-level points and caveats: Stem-like memory T cells and precursor exhausted T cells both came out with similarly high diversity, but effector memory cells did not.

With regard to this clonotype: The antigen is unknown.

This sequence originates from a human donor in good health. The V and J genes are TRBV14 and TRBJ2-1; checking the TCRdb D call of TRBD2 is not possible without DNA. Sequenced sample: CD8+ stem-like memory T cells (TSCM and TCM) sorted from PBMCs. Subset here: stem-like memory CD8 T cells (TSTEM), CCR7+ PD-1- TIGIT-. This CDR3 is CASSQDLGLAGHNEQFF.